This T cell receptor beta chain originates from a study of somatic mutations in cytotoxic T cells in rheumatoid arthritis. Looking at the study overall: Blood from the patient (roughly 27 ml EDTA) was drawn right after diagnosis, pretreatment. Broader study findings: Measured CD8+ T-cell clonality, a value compared between rheumatoid arthritis patients and age-matched healthy controls, did not differ significantly.

Original methodology: Patient-derived CD8+ clones with a size above 1% showed rare matches to published virus-specific TCRB sequences. Clones were sequenced by immunoSEQ multiplex PCR, and TCRdb holds only the in-frame ones, with some missing. V and J calls and clone size are those listed in that table; D and trimming were worked out from the DNA. This table holds just under 30,000 clones, more than 85% found once. Remarks on this clone: No antigen is known for it.

Germline V lookup: CDR1 SGHTS, CDR2 YDEGEE. V was shortened by 4 bases and J by 6 bases, with 16 bases between the two germline ends. The CDR3 totals 14 residues. This receptor was identified in an adult with rheumatoid arthritis. This chain links TRBV5-8 with TRBJ1-2; perhaps TRBD1 as D (6 bases). Sample: CD8+ T cells sorted from blood. The DNA for the CDR3 is TGTGCCAGCAGCCCTACCTGGACAGCGGATGGCTACACCTTC. Its translation is CASSPTWTADGYTF.